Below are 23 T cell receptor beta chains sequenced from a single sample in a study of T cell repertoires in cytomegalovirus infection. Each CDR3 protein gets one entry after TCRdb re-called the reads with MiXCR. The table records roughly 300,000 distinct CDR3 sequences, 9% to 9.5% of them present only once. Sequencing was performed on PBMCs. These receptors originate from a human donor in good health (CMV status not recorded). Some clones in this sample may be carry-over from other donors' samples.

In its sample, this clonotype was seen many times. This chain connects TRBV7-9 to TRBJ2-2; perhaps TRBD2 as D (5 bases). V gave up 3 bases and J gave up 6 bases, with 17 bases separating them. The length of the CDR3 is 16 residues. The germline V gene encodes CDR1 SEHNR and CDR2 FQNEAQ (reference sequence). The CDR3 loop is CASSFTDDLAPGELFF. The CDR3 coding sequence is TGTGCCAGCAGCTTCACGGACGATCTAGCACCCGGGGAGCTGTTTTTT.

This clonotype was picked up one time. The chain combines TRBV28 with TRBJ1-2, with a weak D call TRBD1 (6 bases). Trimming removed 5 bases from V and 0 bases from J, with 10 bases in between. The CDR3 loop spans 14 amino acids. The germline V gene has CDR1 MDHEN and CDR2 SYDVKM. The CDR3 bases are TGTGCCAGCAGTGGGGGGCGCTCTAACTATGGCTACACCTTC. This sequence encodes CASSGGRSNYGYTF.

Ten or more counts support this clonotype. The CDR3 here is CASRKRVTDTGELFF. In DNA form, the CDR3 reads TGTGCCAGCAGGAAACGGGTCACCGACACCGGGGAGCTGTTTTTT. This chain connects TRBV28 to TRBJ2-2, with D uncertain. The germline gives CDR1 MDHEN, CDR2 SYDVKM. The CDR3 has 15 amino acids. Trimming removed 6 bases at V and 3 bases at J, with 14 bases between.

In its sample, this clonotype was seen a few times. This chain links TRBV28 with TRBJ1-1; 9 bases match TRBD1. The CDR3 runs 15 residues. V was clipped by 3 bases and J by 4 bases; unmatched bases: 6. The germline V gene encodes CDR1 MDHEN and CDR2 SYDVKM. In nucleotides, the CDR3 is TGTGCCAGCAGTTTCTTGGGACAGGGCGCCACTGAAGCTTTCTTT. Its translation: CASSFLGQGATEAFF.

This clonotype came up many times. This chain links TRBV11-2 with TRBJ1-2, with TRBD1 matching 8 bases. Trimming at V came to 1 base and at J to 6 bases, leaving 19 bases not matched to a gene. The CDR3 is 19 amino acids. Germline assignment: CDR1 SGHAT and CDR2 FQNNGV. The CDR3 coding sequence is TGTGCCAGCAGCTTAGCTTATGGACAGGGCTCCTTATTTGAAAATGGCTACACCTTC. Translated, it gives CASSLAYGQGSLFENGYTF.

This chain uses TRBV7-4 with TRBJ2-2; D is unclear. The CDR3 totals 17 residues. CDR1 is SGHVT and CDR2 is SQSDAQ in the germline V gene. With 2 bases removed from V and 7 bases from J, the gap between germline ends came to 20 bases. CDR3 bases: TGTGCCAGCAGCTTAAGTACGGCGATCCCTGCTGTCGGGGAGCTGTTTTTT. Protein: CASSLSTAIPAVGELFF.

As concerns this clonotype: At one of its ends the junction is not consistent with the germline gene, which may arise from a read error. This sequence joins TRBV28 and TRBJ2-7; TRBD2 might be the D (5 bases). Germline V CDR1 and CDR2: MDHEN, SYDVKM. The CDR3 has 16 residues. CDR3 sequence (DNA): TGTGCCAGCAGTCACTATGGAGCGGTTGACTCCTACGAGCAGAACTTC. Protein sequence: CASSHYGAVDSYEQNF.

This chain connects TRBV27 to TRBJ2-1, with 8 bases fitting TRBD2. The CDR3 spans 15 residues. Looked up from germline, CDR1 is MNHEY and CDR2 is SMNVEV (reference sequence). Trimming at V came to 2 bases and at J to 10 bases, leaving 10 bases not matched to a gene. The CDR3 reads CASSLDGTSHAEQFF. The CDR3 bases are TGTGCCAGCAGTTTAGACGGGACTAGTCACGCCGAGCAGTTCTTC.

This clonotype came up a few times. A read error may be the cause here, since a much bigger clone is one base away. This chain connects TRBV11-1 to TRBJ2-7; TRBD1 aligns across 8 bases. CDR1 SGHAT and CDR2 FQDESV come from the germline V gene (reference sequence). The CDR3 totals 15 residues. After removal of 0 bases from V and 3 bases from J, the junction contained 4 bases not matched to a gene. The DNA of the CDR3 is TGTGCCAGCAGCTTAGCAGGACAGGGTTACTACGAGCAGTACTTC. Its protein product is CASSLAGQGYYEQYF.

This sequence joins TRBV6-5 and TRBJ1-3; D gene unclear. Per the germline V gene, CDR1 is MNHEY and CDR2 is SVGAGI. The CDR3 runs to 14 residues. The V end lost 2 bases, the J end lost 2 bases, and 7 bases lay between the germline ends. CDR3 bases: TGTGCCAGCAGTTACGATCGGGCTGGAAACACCATATATTTT. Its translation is CASSYDRAGNTIYF.

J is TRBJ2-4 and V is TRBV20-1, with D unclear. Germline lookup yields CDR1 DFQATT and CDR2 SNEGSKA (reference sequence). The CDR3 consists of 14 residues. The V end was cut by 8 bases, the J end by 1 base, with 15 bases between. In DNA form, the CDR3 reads TGCAGTTTAGTTAATCTTGAGGCCAAAAACATTCAGTACTTC. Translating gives CSLVNLEAKNIQYF.

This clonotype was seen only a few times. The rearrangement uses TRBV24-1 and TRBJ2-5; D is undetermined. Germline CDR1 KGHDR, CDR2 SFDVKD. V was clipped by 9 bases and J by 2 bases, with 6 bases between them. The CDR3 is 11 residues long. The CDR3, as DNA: TGTGCCACCGGGTCGCAAGAGACCCAGTACTTC. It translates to CATGSQETQYF.

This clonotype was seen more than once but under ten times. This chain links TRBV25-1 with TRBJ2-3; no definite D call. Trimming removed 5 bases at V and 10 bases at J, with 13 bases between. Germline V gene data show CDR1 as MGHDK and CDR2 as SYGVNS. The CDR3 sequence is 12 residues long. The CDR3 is CASSKNTEPQYF. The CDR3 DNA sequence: TGTGCCAGCAGTAAAAATACAGAACCGCAGTATTTT.

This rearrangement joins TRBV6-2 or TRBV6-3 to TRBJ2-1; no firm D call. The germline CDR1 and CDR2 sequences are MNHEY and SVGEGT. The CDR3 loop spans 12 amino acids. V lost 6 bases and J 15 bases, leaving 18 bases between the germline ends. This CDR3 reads CASRPSGPNPFF. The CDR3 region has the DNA TGTGCCAGCAGGCCCTCCGGGCCTAACCCGTTCTTC.

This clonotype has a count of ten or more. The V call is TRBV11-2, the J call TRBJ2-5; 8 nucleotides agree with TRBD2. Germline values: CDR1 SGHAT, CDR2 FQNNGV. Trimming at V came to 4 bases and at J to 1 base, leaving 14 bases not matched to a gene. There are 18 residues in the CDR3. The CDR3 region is CASSSSLGNSGAQETQYF. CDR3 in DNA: TGTGCCAGCAGCTCCTCCCTTGGTAATAGCGGGGCCCAAGAGACCCAGTACTTC.

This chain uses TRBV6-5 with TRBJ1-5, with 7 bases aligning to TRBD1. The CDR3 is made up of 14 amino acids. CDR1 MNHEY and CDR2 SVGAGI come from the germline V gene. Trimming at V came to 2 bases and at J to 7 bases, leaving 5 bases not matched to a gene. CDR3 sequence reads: CASSYTGVYQPQHF. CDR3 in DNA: TGTGCCAGCAGTTACACAGGGGTCTACCAGCCCCAGCATTTT.

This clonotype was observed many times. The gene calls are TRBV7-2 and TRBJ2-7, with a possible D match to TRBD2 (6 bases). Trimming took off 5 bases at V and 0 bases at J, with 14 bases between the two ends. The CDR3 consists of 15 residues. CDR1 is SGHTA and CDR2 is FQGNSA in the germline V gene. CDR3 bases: TGTGCCAGCAGCGTAGAGAGGACTACCTCCTACGAGCAGTACTTC. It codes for CASSVERTTSYEQYF.

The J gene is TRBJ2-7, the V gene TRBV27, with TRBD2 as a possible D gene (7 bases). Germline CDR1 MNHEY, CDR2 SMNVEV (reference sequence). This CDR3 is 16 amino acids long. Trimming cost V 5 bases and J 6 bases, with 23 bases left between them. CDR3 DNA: TGTGCCAGCAGTCGGGTCGCGGGGGATAGGGGGGGCGAGCAGTACTTC. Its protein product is CASSRVAGDRGGEQYF.

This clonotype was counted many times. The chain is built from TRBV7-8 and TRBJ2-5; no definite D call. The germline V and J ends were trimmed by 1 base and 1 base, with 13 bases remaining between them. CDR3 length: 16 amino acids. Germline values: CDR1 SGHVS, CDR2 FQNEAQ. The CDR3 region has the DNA TGTGCCAGCAGCTTAGGGGCTATGGGCAGCCAAGAGACCCAGTACTTC. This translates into CASSLGAMGSQETQYF.

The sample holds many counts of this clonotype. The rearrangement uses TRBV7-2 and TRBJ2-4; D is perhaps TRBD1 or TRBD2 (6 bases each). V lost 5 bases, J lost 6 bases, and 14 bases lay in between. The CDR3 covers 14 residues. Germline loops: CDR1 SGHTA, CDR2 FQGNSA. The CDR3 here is CASSPLGGTNIQYF. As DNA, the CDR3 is TGTGCCAGCAGCCCCCTCGGGGGCACAAACATTCAGTACTTC.

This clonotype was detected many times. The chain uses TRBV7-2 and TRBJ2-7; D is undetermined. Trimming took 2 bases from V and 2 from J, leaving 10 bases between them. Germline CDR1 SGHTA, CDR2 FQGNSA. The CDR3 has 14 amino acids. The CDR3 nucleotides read TGTGCCAGCAGCTTACGGCTCAGACCCTACGAGCAGTACTTC. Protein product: CASSLRLRPYEQYF.

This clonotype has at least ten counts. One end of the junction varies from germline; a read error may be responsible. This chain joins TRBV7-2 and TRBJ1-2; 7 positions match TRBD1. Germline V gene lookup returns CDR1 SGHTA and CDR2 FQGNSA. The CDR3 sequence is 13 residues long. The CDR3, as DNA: TGTGCCAGCAGCTTAGATGGTGACAGGGACATCGCCTTC. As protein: CASSLDGDRDIAF.

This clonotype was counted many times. The CDR3 reads CASSESDLPGLAYETQYF. In DNA form, the CDR3 reads TGTGCCAGCAGCGAATCTGACCTACCGGGACTAGCGTACGAGACCCAGTACTTC. This rearrangement joins TRBV7-2 to TRBJ2-5, with TRBD2 identical over 10 bases. After removal of 5 bases from V and 5 bases from J, the junction contained 17 bases not matched to a gene. The CDR3 spans 18 residues. Germline lookup yields CDR1 SGHTA and CDR2 FQGNSA.